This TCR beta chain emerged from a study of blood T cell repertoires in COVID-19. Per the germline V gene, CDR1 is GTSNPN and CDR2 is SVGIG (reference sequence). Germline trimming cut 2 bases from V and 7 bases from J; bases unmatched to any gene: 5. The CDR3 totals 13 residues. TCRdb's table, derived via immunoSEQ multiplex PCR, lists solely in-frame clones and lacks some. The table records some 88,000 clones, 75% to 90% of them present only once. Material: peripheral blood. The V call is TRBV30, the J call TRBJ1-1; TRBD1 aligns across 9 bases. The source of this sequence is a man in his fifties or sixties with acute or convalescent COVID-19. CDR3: CAWSLTGGREAFF. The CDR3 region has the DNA TGTGCCTGGAGTTTGACAGGGGGTCGTGAAGCTTTCTTT.